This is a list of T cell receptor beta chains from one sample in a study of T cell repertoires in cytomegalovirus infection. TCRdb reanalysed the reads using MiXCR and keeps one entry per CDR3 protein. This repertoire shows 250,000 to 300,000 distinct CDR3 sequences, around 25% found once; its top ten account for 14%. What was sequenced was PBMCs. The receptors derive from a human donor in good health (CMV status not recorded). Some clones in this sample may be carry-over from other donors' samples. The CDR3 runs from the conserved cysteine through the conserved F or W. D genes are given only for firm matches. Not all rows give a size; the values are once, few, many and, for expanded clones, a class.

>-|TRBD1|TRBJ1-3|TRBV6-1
CASSGQPTGSGNTMYF
TGTGCCAGCAGTGGTCAACCGACAGGGTCAGGAAACACCATGTATTTT
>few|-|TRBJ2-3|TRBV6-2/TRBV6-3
CASSYNPANTDTQYF
TGTGCCAGCAGCTACAATCCAGCCAACACAGATACGCAGTATTTT
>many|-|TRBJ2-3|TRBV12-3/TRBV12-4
CASPGPSTDTQYF
TGTGCCAGCCCCGGGCCCAGCACAGATACGCAGTATTTT
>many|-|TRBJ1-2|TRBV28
CASSLMPGDYGYTF
TGTGCCAGCAGTTTAATGCCGGGGGACTATGGCTACACCTTC
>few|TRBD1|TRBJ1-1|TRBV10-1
CASSDPITGGTEAFF
TGCGCCAGCAGTGACCCTATTACAGGGGGCACTGAAGCTTTCTTT
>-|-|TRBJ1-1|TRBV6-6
CASSYGSSEAFF
TGTGCCAGCAGTTACGGTTCGTCTGAAGCTTTCTTT
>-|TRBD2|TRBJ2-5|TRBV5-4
CASSGPGRAQYF
TGTGCTTCTAGCGGGCCGGGAAGAGCCCAGTACTTC
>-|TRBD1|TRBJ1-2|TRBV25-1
CASSGTGGWGYTF
TGTGCCAGCAGTGGGACAGGGGGATGGGGCTACACCTTC
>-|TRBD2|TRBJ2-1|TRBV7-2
CASRGPSGAHGEQFF
TGTGCCTCGAGGGGTCCTAGCGGGGCTCACGGTGAGCAGTTCTTC
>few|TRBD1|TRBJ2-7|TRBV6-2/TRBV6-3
CASSWTGAYEQYF
TGTGCCAGCAGTTGGACAGGGGCCTACGAGCAGTACTTC
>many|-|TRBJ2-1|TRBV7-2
CASSSFYNEQFF
TGTGCCAGCAGCTCGTTTTACAATGAGCAGTTCTTC
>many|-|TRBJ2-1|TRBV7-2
CASSWEQFF
TGTGCCAGCAGCTGGGAGCAGTTCTTC
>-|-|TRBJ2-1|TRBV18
CASSPIHSSGNEQFF
TGTGCCAGCTCACCCATCCATTCAAGCGGGAATGAGCAGTTCTTC
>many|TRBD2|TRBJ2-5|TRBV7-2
CASSSRDSFLAGWGKTQYF
TGTGCCAGCAGCTCTCGGGACAGCTTTCTAGCGGGGTGGGGGAAGACCCAGTACTTC